One and the same sample provided the 30 T cell receptor beta chains below, sequenced in a study of CD8 T cells in ankylosing spondylitis. From the 5' RACE reads, TCRdb called clonotypes with MiXCR, one entry per CDR3 protein. The repertoire consists of 300,000 to 350,000 distinct CDR3 sequences, with around 20% occurring once and the leading ten covering roughly 3.6%. Sequenced: blood, either unsorted or a sorted T cell fraction (not recorded which). The receptors originated from a female donor with ankylosing spondylitis or in good health (not recorded which).

At least ten counts were recorded for this clonotype. This chain uses TRBV7-9 with TRBJ2-1, with TRBD2 matching over 7 bases. The J segment lost 1 base and the V segment lost 7 bases, leaving 7 bases of the junction unmatched. Germline lookup yields CDR1 SEHNR and CDR2 FQNEAQ (reference sequence). This CDR3 region has 15 residues. This CDR3 is CASISSGESYNEQFF. The DNA for the CDR3 is TGTGCCAGCATTTCTAGCGGAGAATCCTACAATGAGCAGTTCTTC.

This clonotype showed up just a few times. Here the CDR3 reads CASGPGLFSYEQYF. The DNA of the CDR3 is TGCGCCAGCGGCCCGGGACTATTTTCCTACGAGCAGTACTTC. The rearrangement links TRBV5-1 to TRBJ2-7, with 7 bases that match TRBD2. CDR3 length: 14 residues. J was trimmed by 1 base and V by 7 bases; bases with no gene match: 8. Germline CDR1 reads SGHRS; CDR2 reads YFSETQ.

The CDR3 DNA follows: TGTGCCAGCAGCTTCCAGGGCAAAGGTTTAGAGACCCAGTACTTC. This encodes CASSFQGKGLETQYF. V gene TRBV5-4 combines with J gene TRBJ2-5; tentatively, D is TRBD1 (5 bases). CDR3 size: 15 residues. V lost 2 bases to trimming and J lost 4 bases, with 15 bases between them. Germline V gives CDR1 SGHNT, CDR2 YYREEE (reference sequence).

This chain joins TRBV20-1 and TRBJ2-7, with 8 bases matching TRBD1. The V gene's germline CDR1 is DFQATT and CDR2 SNEGSKA (reference sequence). Germline trimming cut 2 bases from V and 5 bases from J; bases unmatched to any gene: 8. The CDR3 runs to 14 residues. The chain's CDR3 is CSARSGGQANEQYF. The CDR3 DNA follows: TGCAGTGCTAGATCCGGGGGACAGGCTAACGAGCAGTACTTC.

V gene TRBV6-6 combines with J gene TRBJ1-2, with a possible D match to TRBD1 (5 bases). Germline V CDR1 and CDR2: MNHNY, SVGAGI (reference sequence). Between the trimmed V and J ends, which lost 6 bases and 8 bases, there was a span of 10 bases. The CDR3 contains 11 residues. The CDR3 loop is CASRLSGGYTF. Here the CDR3 DNA reads TGTGCCAGCAGGTTATCAGGGGGCTACACCTTC.

The chain combines TRBV20-1 with TRBJ2-5, with 7 bases matching TRBD2. Germline CDR1 DFQATT, CDR2 SNEGSKA (reference sequence). Germline trimming cut 1 base from V and 5 bases from J; bases unmatched to any gene: 4. CDR3 size: 13 residues. CDR3 nucleotide sequence: TGCAGTGCTAGAGTACCCGGGGGGGAGACCCAGTACTTC. Translation: CSARVPGGETQYF.

This clonotype has more than one count but fewer than ten. The J gene is TRBJ2-5, the V gene TRBV29-1; no definite D call. Trimming stripped 4 bases from V and 2 bases from J, with 8 bases between. CDR3 size: 12 residues. CDR1 and CDR2 (germline): SQVTM, ANQGSEA. CDR3 residues: CSVAIGQETQYF. In DNA form, the CDR3 reads TGCAGCGTTGCTATAGGACAAGAGACCCAGTACTTC.

Only a few counts were recorded for this clonotype. CDR3: CASSIAGGSYNEQFF. CDR3 nucleotide sequence: TGTGCCAGCAGTATCGCAGGGGGCTCCTACAATGAGCAGTTCTTC. The chain is built from TRBV6-1 and TRBJ2-1; TRBD1 agrees at 7 bases. Germline V lookup: CDR1 MNHNS, CDR2 SASEGT. V lost 5 bases, J lost 0 bases, and 4 bases stayed unmatched. The CDR3 extends over 15 amino acids.

This clonotype came up a few times. This chain links TRBV6-1 with TRBJ2-7; 10 positions agree with TRBD1. J was trimmed by 4 bases and V by 6 bases; bases with no gene match: 9. The CDR3 is made up of 15 amino acids. The germline V gene has CDR1 MNHNS and CDR2 SASEGT. This chain's CDR3 is CASSRTTGGLYEQYF. The DNA for the CDR3 is TGTGCCAGCAGCCGTACGACAGGGGGCCTATACGAGCAGTACTTC.

At least ten counts were recorded for this clonotype. This chain links TRBV24-1 with TRBJ2-5; D is uncertain. This CDR3 comprises 12 residues. V was cut by 4 bases and J by 4 bases, with 6 bases left in between. CDR1 is KGHDR and CDR2 is SFDVKD in the germline V gene. CDR3 sequence: CATSEWGETQYF. The CDR3 nucleotides are TGTGCCACCAGTGAATGGGGAGAGACCCAGTACTTC.

The V and J genes are TRBV5-8 and TRBJ1-1; 7 bases are shared with TRBD1. Losses at the gene ends were 5 bases for V and 5 bases for J; bases not matched to a gene: 12. This CDR3 comprises 15 residues. CDR1 is SGHTS and CDR2 is YDEGEE in the germline V gene. This chain's CDR3 is CASRYEGARWTEAFF. The CDR3 DNA reads TGTGCCAGCAGGTATGAGGGGGCGCGGTGGACTGAAGCTTTCTTT.

This clonotype was seen more than once but under ten times. The CDR3 is CASSSQGEWNTEAFF. In DNA, the CDR3 is TGTGCCAGCAGCTCCCAGGGGGAATGGAACACTGAAGCTTTCTTT. The chain links TRBV5-4 to TRBJ1-1; 7 bases agree with TRBD1. The J segment lost 1 base and the V segment lost 3 bases, leaving 6 bases of the junction unmatched. The CDR3 totals 15 residues. The germline gives CDR1 SGHNT, CDR2 YYREEE (reference sequence).

V gene TRBV20-1 combines with J gene TRBJ1-4; D is possibly TRBD1 (5 bases). The germline gives CDR1 DFQATT, CDR2 SNEGSKA (reference sequence). This CDR3 has 14 residues. Trimming removed 2 bases from V and 7 bases from J, with 14 bases in between. CDR3: CSARLAAGPEKLFF. The CDR3 nucleotides read TGCAGTGCTAGACTAGCTGCGGGGCCTGAAAAACTGTTTTTT.

The rearrangement joins TRBV20-1 to TRBJ2-1, with 9 bases matching TRBD2. With 5 bases clipped from V and 4 bases from J, the junction kept 6 bases outside the gene matches. Germline V gene lookup returns CDR1 DFQATT and CDR2 SNEGSKA (reference sequence). This CDR3 contains 14 residues. The CDR3 sequence: CSALAGRQYNEQFF. The CDR3, as DNA: TGCAGTGCTCTAGCGGGACGACAATACAATGAGCAGTTCTTC.

In its sample, this clonotype was seen a few times. The chain is built from TRBV3-1 and TRBJ2-7; D remains ambiguous. This CDR3 spans 14 amino acids. The V end was cut by 1 base, the J end by 1 base, with 8 bases between. Per the germline V gene, CDR1 is LGHDT and CDR2 is YNNKEL (reference sequence). Written as DNA, the CDR3 is TGTGCCAGCAGCCAAGTAGATTCTTCCTACGAGCAGTACTTC. Translation gives CASSQVDSSYEQYF.

This chain joins TRBV2 and TRBJ2-1; 9 nucleotides align to TRBD2. CDR1 and CDR2 from the germline V gene are SNHLY and FYNNEI. J gave up 0 bases and V 7 bases, and 10 bases lay outside the gene matches. There are 17 residues in the CDR3. The CDR3 loop reads CASKRTSVMSSYNEQFF. In nucleotides, the CDR3 is TGTGCCAGCAAGCGGACTAGCGTCATGAGCTCCTACAATGAGCAGTTCTTC.

The J gene is TRBJ2-5, the V gene TRBV20-1; no reliable D call. The ends were cut back, 4 bases at V and 1 base at J, with 22 bases in the middle. The CDR3 has 17 residues. In germline, CDR1 is DFQATT, CDR2 SNEGSKA (reference sequence). The CDR3 spells CSATPPSSNPSQETQYF. As DNA, the CDR3 is TGCAGTGCTACCCCCCCCTCTTCGAATCCAAGCCAAGAGACCCAGTACTTC.

V gene TRBV20-1 combines with J gene TRBJ2-3, with D possibly TRBD1 on 6 matching bases. There are 14 residues in the CDR3. V was cut by 5 bases and J by 1 base, with 13 bases left in between. In germline, CDR1 is DFQATT, CDR2 SNEGSKA (reference sequence). The CDR3 loop is CSARDTRGTDTQYF. The DNA for the CDR3 is TGCAGTGCTCGGGACACTCGGGGCACAGATACGCAGTATTTT.

The chain joins TRBV5-1 to TRBJ1-2; perhaps TRBD1 as D (5 bases). The germline V and J ends were trimmed by 2 bases and 4 bases, with 9 bases remaining between them. The CDR3 extends over 13 amino acids. CDR1 and CDR2 from the germline V gene are SGHRS and YFSETQ. CDR3 in DNA: TGCGCCAGCAGCTTTCAGGGAACCTATGGCTACACCTTC. Translating gives CASSFQGTYGYTF.

This clonotype was seen more than once but under ten times. The V call is TRBV20-1, the J call TRBJ2-3; D remains ambiguous. V shed 0 bases and J shed 2 bases, with 15 bases lying between them. Germline V lookup: CDR1 DFQATT, CDR2 SNEGSKA (reference sequence). The CDR3 consists of 16 residues. The CDR3 coding sequence is TGCAGTGCTAGAGAGGGTCGTGGGATTCCCACAGATACGCAGTATTTT. This sequence encodes CSAREGRGIPTDTQYF.

This chain connects TRBV7-2 to TRBJ1-1, with 8 nucleotides matching TRBD1. The CDR3 runs 15 residues. From germline, CDR1 is SGHTA and CDR2 FQGNSA. Unmatched junction bases numbered 6, after V lost 1 base and J lost 5 bases. This chain's CDR3 is CASSLEARGRTEAFF. The CDR3 DNA reads as TGTGCCAGCAGCTTAGAGGCCAGGGGGCGAACTGAAGCTTTCTTT.

This clonotype has just a few counts. The chain uses TRBV12-3 or TRBV12-4 and TRBJ2-1, with D tentatively TRBD2 (5 bases). This CDR3 comprises 17 residues. Trimming removed 5 bases from V and 6 bases from J, with 23 bases in between. The CDR3 sequence: CASSPTFERPPANEQFF. The CDR3 nucleotides read TGTGCCAGCAGTCCTACGTTTGAGCGGCCCCCGGCCAATGAGCAGTTCTTC.

The J gene is TRBJ1-1, the V gene TRBV7-2; D not certain. Per germline, CDR1 SGHTA and CDR2 FQGNSA. Trimming left V 1 base short and J 8 bases short, with 17 bases between. The CDR3 has 15 residues. The CDR3 loop is CASSLVLVTYVEAFF. CDR3 in DNA: TGTGCCAGCAGCTTAGTGTTGGTCACTTACGTAGAAGCTTTCTTT.

J is TRBJ2-1 and V is TRBV6-1; D is perhaps TRBD2 (6 bases). CDR1 and CDR2 (germline): MNHNS, SASEGT. The CDR3 extends over 16 amino acids. V was clipped by 8 bases and J by 8 bases, with 25 bases between them. The CDR3 DNA reads as TGTGCCAGCGAACGCGTAGTGGGTCGACCGGGAGATGAGCAGTTCTTC. Encoded protein: CASERVVGRPGDEQFF.

The V and J genes are TRBV7-2 and TRBJ1-5, with D hard to call. Germline CDR1 reads SGHTA; CDR2 reads FQGNSA. V gave up 5 bases and J gave up 2 bases, with 10 bases separating them. The CDR3 is 14 amino acids. CDR3: CASSPELGNQPQHF. CDR3 bases: TGTGCCAGCAGCCCCGAGTTGGGCAATCAGCCCCAGCATTTT.

CDR3 DNA: TGCAGCGTCCCTGGCTGGGATGGAGATACGCAGTATTTT. Translation: CSVPGWDGDTQYF. This chain links TRBV29-1 with TRBJ2-3, with D hard to call. V was pared by 6 bases and J by 5 bases, with 15 bases between. Germline V lookup: CDR1 SQVTM, CDR2 ANQGSEA. CDR3 length: 13 amino acids.

This chain uses TRBV7-9 with TRBJ2-2; 8 nucleotides agree with TRBD2. V was clipped by 5 bases and J by 1 base; unmatched bases: 3. This CDR3 contains 15 residues. Germline loops: CDR1 SEHNR, CDR2 FQNEAQ (reference sequence). CDR3 sequence: CASSHSGVNTGELFF. The CDR3 coding sequence is TGTGCCAGCAGCCATAGCGGGGTGAACACCGGGGAGCTGTTTTTT.

J is TRBJ1-2 and V is TRBV6-1; possible D gene TRBD1, 6 bases. V was clipped by 11 bases and J by 8 bases, with 12 bases between them. The CDR3 runs to 10 residues. CDR1 MNHNS and CDR2 SASEGT come from the germline V gene. The CDR3 coding sequence is TGTGCCGCAGGGGAGCGGGGCTACACCTTC. The encoded protein is CAAGERGYTF.

Many counts were recorded for this clonotype. The chain is built from TRBV20-1 and TRBJ2-7; D gene uncertain. V gave up 5 bases and J gave up 2 bases, with 10 bases separating them. The CDR3 has 12 residues. Germline CDR1 is DFQATT and CDR2 is SNEGSKA (reference sequence). CDR3 in DNA: TGCAGTGCTCTAAGGGTAGCCTACGAGCAGTACTTC. Translation: CSALRVAYEQYF.

This clonotype was detected a few times. The V call is TRBV7-2, the J call TRBJ2-7; tentative D call: TRBD1 (6 bases). The V end was cut by 5 bases, the J end by 2 bases, with 16 bases between. CDR3 length: 15 residues. In germline, CDR1 is SGHTA, CDR2 FQGNSA. CDR3 in DNA: TGTGCCAGCAGCCCCAGAACAGGGAAAACCTACGAGCAGTACTTC. Translating gives CASSPRTGKTYEQYF. The full variable domain, completed using reference TRBV7-2 and TRBJ2-7, is GAGVSQSPSNKVTEKGKDVELRCDPISGHTALYWYRQSLGQGLEFLIYFQGNSAPDKSGLPSDRFSAERTGGSVSTLTIQRTQQEDSAVYLCASSPRTGKTYEQYFGPGTRLTVT.